This is a list of T cell receptor beta chains from one sample in a study of T cells after yellow fever vaccination. TCRdb ran MiXCR on the 5' RACE reads and lists one entry per CDR3 protein. This table holds some 320,000 distinct CDR3 sequences, roughly 8.7% found once. The source material was PBMCs, sampled on the day of the first yellow fever vaccination. The receptors derive from a man aged 18 to 29 who received the YFV17D yellow fever vaccine. The CDR3 runs from the conserved cysteine through the conserved F or W. Each record gives: D gene, V gene, J gene, clone size, CDR3 DNA, CDR3 protein. The D gene is left open where the match is weak. Where a row states a size, it is once, few, many or the class of an expanded clone; other rows omit it.

D gene: TRBD1; V gene: TRBV27; J gene: TRBJ1-1; clone size: few; CDR3 DNA: TGTGCCAGCAGCCCCCTCGGGACAGGGCGGAACACTGAAGCTTTCTTT; CDR3 protein: CASSPLGTGRNTEAFF
D gene: NA; V gene: TRBV20-1; J gene: TRBJ2-5; clone size: NA; CDR3 DNA: TGCAGTGCGAGACAGTGGCAAGAGACCCAGTACTTC; CDR3 protein: CSARQWQETQYF
D gene: TRBD1; V gene: TRBV3-1; J gene: TRBJ1-2; clone size: many; CDR3 DNA: TGTGCCAGCAGCGGGACAGCACTAATCTACACCTTC; CDR3 protein: CASSGTALIYTF
D gene: NA; V gene: TRBV7-3; J gene: TRBJ2-2; clone size: many; CDR3 DNA: TGTGCCAGCAGGCCGTCCAGGGGGAACACCGGGGAGCTGTTTTTT; CDR3 protein: CASRPSRGNTGELFF
D gene: NA; V gene: TRBV6-2/TRBV6-3; J gene: TRBJ2-1; clone size: few; CDR3 DNA: TGTGCCAGCAAACGGGGCAGGGAATCCTACAATGAGCAGTTCTTC; CDR3 protein: CASKRGRESYNEQFF
D gene: NA; V gene: TRBV4-3; J gene: TRBJ2-7; clone size: few; CDR3 DNA: TGCGCCAGCCCTTATTATCCCGGGGCAGGTAGTACCTACGAGCAGTACTTC; CDR3 protein: CASPYYPGAGSTYEQYF
D gene: NA; V gene: TRBV20-1; J gene: TRBJ1-2; clone size: NA; CDR3 DNA: TGCAGTGCTAGCACCCAGAGGAGAGGAGTCGGCTATGGCTACACCTTC; CDR3 protein: CSASTQRRGVGYGYTF
D gene: NA; V gene: TRBV5-1; J gene: TRBJ2-5; clone size: NA; CDR3 DNA: TGCGCCAGCAGCTATACCTCCGGGACTCCTGGTCAAGAGACCCAGTACTTC; CDR3 protein: CASSYTSGTPGQETQYF
D gene: NA; V gene: TRBV18; J gene: TRBJ1-1; clone size: NA; CDR3 DNA: TGTGCCAGCTCACCGGCGGCGGCGGGGACTGAAGCTTTCTTT; CDR3 protein: CASSPAAAGTEAFF
D gene: NA; V gene: TRBV6-2/TRBV6-3; J gene: TRBJ2-5; clone size: NA; CDR3 DNA: TGTGCCAGCAGTTACTCGTTAGAGACCCAGTACTTC; CDR3 protein: CASSYSLETQYF
D gene: TRBD2; V gene: TRBV7-3; J gene: TRBJ2-1; clone size: NA; CDR3 DNA: TGTGCCAGCAGCTTTGGGTCCAGCGGGGGACTAAACAATGAGCAGTTCTTC; CDR3 protein: CASSFGSSGGLNNEQFF
D gene: NA; V gene: TRBV6-4; J gene: TRBJ2-1; clone size: few; CDR3 DNA: TGTGCCAGCAGCCTCCAGAACGGGGGTTGGAATGAGCAGTTCTTC; CDR3 protein: CASSLQNGGWNEQFF
D gene: NA; V gene: TRBV9; J gene: TRBJ1-2; clone size: few; CDR3 DNA: TGTGCCAGCAGCTCCGCTGGGGCGACAGCTAACTATGGCTACACCTTC; CDR3 protein: CASSSAGATANYGYTF
D gene: TRBD2; V gene: TRBV4-3; J gene: TRBJ2-2; clone size: many; CDR3 DNA: TGCGCCAGCCGGGGGTCTAGCGGAAACACCGGGGAGCTGTTTTTT; CDR3 protein: CASRGSSGNTGELFF
D gene: NA; V gene: TRBV5-1; J gene: TRBJ2-1; clone size: few; CDR3 DNA: TGCGCCAGCAGCTTGTTCAATGAGCAGTTCTTC; CDR3 protein: CASSLFNEQFF
D gene: NA; V gene: TRBV5-5; J gene: TRBJ2-5; clone size: NA; CDR3 DNA: TGTGCCAGCAGCTTGGGGAACAACCAAGAGACCCAGTACTTC; CDR3 protein: CASSLGNNQETQYF
D gene: NA; V gene: TRBV7-2; J gene: TRBJ1-5; clone size: NA; CDR3 DNA: TGTGCCAGCAGCTTAGATAGCGGGCCCCAGCATTTT; CDR3 protein: CASSLDSGPQHF
D gene: NA; V gene: TRBV23-1; J gene: TRBJ2-5; clone size: many; CDR3 DNA: TGCGCCAGCAGTCAATCGGGGTTGGGGGAGACCCAGTACTTC; CDR3 protein: CASSQSGLGETQYF
D gene: NA; V gene: TRBV18; J gene: TRBJ1-1; clone size: few; CDR3 DNA: TGTGCCAGCTCACCAAGACGAGGACGTATGAACACTGAAGCTTTCTTT; CDR3 protein: CASSPRRGRMNTEAFF
D gene: NA; V gene: TRBV7-2; J gene: TRBJ2-5; clone size: NA; CDR3 DNA: TGTGCCAGCAGCTCCCCTGGTTTGGCCCAGTACTTC; CDR3 protein: CASSSPGLAQYF
D gene: TRBD1; V gene: TRBV12-3/TRBV12-4; J gene: TRBJ1-6; clone size: few; CDR3 DNA: TGTGCCAGCAGTCCGGGACAGGGGACTTATTCACCCCTCCACTTT; CDR3 protein: CASSPGQGTYSPLHF
D gene: NA; V gene: TRBV28; J gene: TRBJ1-2; clone size: NA; CDR3 DNA: TGTGCCAGCAGCGACCGAGTCTATGGCTACACCTTC; CDR3 protein: CASSDRVYGYTF
D gene: TRBD1; V gene: TRBV27; J gene: TRBJ1-6; clone size: NA; CDR3 DNA: TGTGCCAGCAGCCACAGGGGCCCTAATTCACCCCTCCACTTT; CDR3 protein: CASSHRGPNSPLHF
D gene: TRBD1; V gene: TRBV5-1; J gene: TRBJ2-5; clone size: NA; CDR3 DNA: TGCGCCAGCAGCTTGTTGCAGGGGGCGGCCCAGACCCAGTACTTC; CDR3 protein: CASSLLQGAAQTQYF
D gene: TRBD2; V gene: TRBV5-4; J gene: TRBJ2-2; clone size: NA; CDR3 DNA: TGTGCCAGCAGCTTAGGTAGCGGGGGATCCGGGGAGCTGTTTTTT; CDR3 protein: CASSLGSGGSGELFF
D gene: TRBD2; V gene: TRBV13; J gene: TRBJ2-5; clone size: NA; CDR3 DNA: TGTGCCAGCAGCCCCCGCGGCGGGGGGATGGAGACCCAGTACTTC; CDR3 protein: CASSPRGGGMETQYF